The 32 T cell receptor beta chains below all came from one sample that was sequenced in a study of T cell repertoires in cytomegalovirus infection (dated by TCRdb to 2018 to 2020). Sequenced on an Illumina HiSeq 1500. The public reads were run again by TCRdb, first through fastp at Q25 and then through MiXCR, and only productive beta chains were kept. One record per CDR3 amino acid sequence lists the most common genes and DNA. The sample yields about 310,000 distinct CDR3 sequences; around 9.1% were counted once. Less than 3% of the sample rests with the top ten. Sequenced sample: PBMCs. These receptors all come from a human donor in good health (CMV status not recorded). Some clones in this sample may be carry-over from other donors' samples.

This clonotype has just a few counts. V usage is TRBV7-2 and J usage is TRBJ1-2; D is possibly TRBD1 (5 bases). This CDR3 region has 16 residues. Germline V CDR1 and CDR2: SGHTA, FQGNSA. Trimming removed 4 bases from V and 4 bases from J, with 19 bases in between. The CDR3 loop reads CASSSPGQGLGYGYTF. DNA for the CDR3: TGTGCCAGCAGCTCCCCAGGCCAGGGCCTCGGCTATGGCTACACCTTC.

This clonotype was seen at least ten times. The rearrangement uses TRBV9 and TRBJ2-1; a possible D gene is TRBD1 (5 bases). The germline CDR1 and CDR2 sequences are SGDLS and YYNGEE. V dropped 0 bases and J dropped 0 bases, with 7 bases sitting between them. The CDR3 runs 15 residues. The CDR3 protein is CASSVDGASYNEQFF. CDR3 nucleotides: TGTGCCAGCAGCGTAGATGGGGCCTCCTACAATGAGCAGTTCTTC. The whole variable domain, remainder taken from reference TRBV9 and TRBJ2-1, is DSGVTQTPKHLITATGQRVTLRCSPRSGDLSVYWYQQSLDQGLQFLIQYYNGEERAKGNILERFSAQQFPDLHSELNLSSLELGDSALYFCASSVDGASYNEQFFGPGTRLTVL.

This clonotype was seen repeatedly, ten times or more. The rearrangement uses TRBV10-2 and TRBJ1-5; possible D gene TRBD1, 5 bases. V gave up 7 bases and J gave up 7 bases, with 11 bases separating them. The CDR3 runs 12 residues. Germline CDR1 is WSHSY and CDR2 is SAAADI. In nucleotides, the CDR3 is TGCGCCAGCACTAAGAGGGGACAGCCCCAGCATTTT. Translated, it gives CASTKRGQPQHF.

V is TRBV20-1 and J is TRBJ2-1; D is perhaps TRBD2 (6 bases). The CDR3 has 18 amino acids. CDR1 and CDR2 from the germline V gene are DFQATT and SNEGSKA (reference sequence). The germline V and J ends were trimmed by 0 bases and 2 bases, with 20 bases remaining between them. The CDR3 spells CSARDKRPRAGTYNEQFF. DNA of the CDR3: TGCAGTGCTAGAGACAAGAGACCTAGAGCGGGCACCTACAATGAGCAGTTCTTC.

This clonotype was detected only a few times. The V and J genes are TRBV29-1 and TRBJ2-3; either TRBD1 or TRBD2 may fit D (5 bases each). V was shortened by 6 bases and J by 4 bases, with 17 bases between the two germline ends. Germline CDR1 is SQVTM and CDR2 is ANQGSEA. The CDR3 has 14 residues. DNA of the CDR3: TGCAGCGTAACGGAGGTGGGGCCTGCAGATACGCAGTATTTT. This codes for CSVTEVGPADTQYF.

In this sample, this clonotype turned up many times. The chain joins TRBV12-3 or TRBV12-4 to TRBJ1-6, with 8 nucleotides matching TRBD1. The ends lost 2 bases at V and 7 bases at J; junction bases unmatched: 1. This CDR3 has 14 amino acids. CDR3 region: CASSLRDRNSPLHF. CDR3 nucleotide sequence: TGTGCCAGCAGTTTACGGGACAGGAATTCACCCCTCCACTTT.

A note on this clonotype: Being one base from a much bigger clone, this may be a read error. The chain is built from TRBV6-4 and TRBJ2-2; D remains ambiguous. The germline V gene encodes CDR1 MRHNA and CDR2 SNTAGT. V dropped 2 bases and J dropped 6 bases, with 7 bases sitting between them. The CDR3 is 13 amino acids. The CDR3 reads CASSDVNAGELFF. The CDR3 bases are TGTGCCAGCAGTGACGTGAATGCCGGGGAGCTGTTTTTT.

In this sample, this clonotype turned up a few times. The V gene is TRBV19, the J gene TRBJ1-1, with unresolved D. Germline-derived CDR1 and CDR2 are LNHDA and SQIVND (reference sequence). V was pared by 5 bases and J by 6 bases, with 19 bases between. CDR3 length: 15 amino acids. CDR3 coding DNA: TGTGCCAGTAGTCGCCAGAGGGTACCCGGCGCTGAAGCTTTCTTT. Translation gives CASSRQRVPGAEAFF.

This rearrangement joins TRBV5-1 to TRBJ2-7, with TRBD2 matching 9 bases. Per germline, CDR1 SGHRS and CDR2 YFSETQ. V trimming: 3 bases; J trimming: 5 bases; junction bases outside the gene matches: 6. CDR3 length: 14 amino acids. The CDR3 here is CASSSRTSEDEQYF. The CDR3 coding sequence is TGCGCCAGCAGCTCGCGGACTAGCGAAGACGAGCAGTACTTC.

On this clonotype: The junction shows a germline mismatch at one end, possibly a read error. This chain links TRBV7-7 with TRBJ2-7, with 10 bases identical to TRBD2. This CDR3 region has 18 residues. CDR1 is SSHAT and CDR2 is FNYEAQ in the germline V gene (reference sequence). CDR3: CASSLSYNPGLAVAEQYF. The DNA of the CDR3 is TGTGCTAGCAGCTTAAGTTACAATCCTGGACTAGCGGTTGCGGAGCAGTACTTC.

This clonotype was counted ten times or more. The genes are TRBV20-1 and TRBJ2-2, with no clear D. CDR1 is DFQATT and CDR2 is SNEGSKA in the germline V gene (reference sequence). Trimming removed 0 bases from V and 2 bases from J, with 13 bases in between. This CDR3 comprises 16 residues. The CDR3 here is CSARDGQLLNTGELFF. In DNA form, the CDR3 reads TGCAGTGCTAGAGATGGCCAGCTACTAAACACCGGGGAGCTGTTTTTT.

Notes on this clonotype: A much larger clonotype is one base distant, so this may be a read error. The chain has TRBV4-3 and TRBJ2-6, with D possibly matching TRBD2 (6 bases). CDR3 length: 17 residues. Germline lookup yields CDR1 LGHNA and CDR2 YSLEER. CDR3 region: CASNQVLRGSGANVLTF. DNA of the CDR3: TGCGCCAGCAACCAAGTATTGCGGGGATCAGGGGCCAACGTCCTGACTTTC.

On this clonotype: The CDR3 end shows no conserved phenylalanine or tryptophan, and so a read error is likely. The chain links TRBV29-1 to TRBJ2-2; 7 bases map to TRBD1. Losses at the gene ends were 7 bases for V and 0 bases for J; bases not matched to a gene: 2. Germline V gene lookup returns CDR1 SQVTM and CDR2 ANQGSEA. The CDR3 loop spans 13 amino acids. Here the CDR3 DNA reads TGCAGCGCGACAGGGTCGAACACCGGGGAGCTGTTTATT. This encodes CSATGSNTGELFI.

This clonotype occurred many times. The J gene is TRBJ1-1, the V gene TRBV5-1, with TRBD1 matching over 7 bases. This CDR3 has 15 residues. The ends lost 0 bases at V and 8 bases at J; junction bases unmatched: 10. CDR1 is SGHRS and CDR2 is YFSETQ in the germline V gene. CDR3 protein: CASSLEMRGRAEAFF. The CDR3 DNA reads TGCGCCAGCAGCTTGGAGATGAGGGGGCGGGCCGAAGCTTTCTTT.

This clonotype was found many times. The chain employs TRBV12-3 or TRBV12-4 and TRBJ1-4; D unclear. V lost 7 bases and J 5 bases, leaving 14 bases between the germline ends. There are 14 residues in the CDR3. CDR3: CASTHGRYNEKLFF. CDR3 nucleotides: TGTGCCAGCACCCACGGCAGGTACAATGAAAAACTGTTTTTT.

The rearrangement links TRBV9 to TRBJ1-6; TRBD1 matches at 10 bases. Germline values: CDR1 SGDLS, CDR2 YYNGEE. After removal of 2 bases from V and 7 bases from J, the junction contained 3 bases not matched to a gene. The CDR3 sequence is 15 residues long. The CDR3 region is CASSVRTGGNSPLHF. The CDR3 DNA is TGTGCCAGCAGCGTGAGGACAGGGGGAAATTCACCCCTCCACTTT.

In its sample, this clonotype was seen many times. J is TRBJ1-4 and V is TRBV20-1; D is perhaps TRBD1 (6 bases). The CDR3 runs to 14 residues. Trimming took off 3 bases at V and 8 bases at J, with 16 bases between the two ends. Germline V gene data show CDR1 as DFQATT and CDR2 as SNEGSKA (reference sequence). The chain's CDR3 is CSASPGGGTEKLFF. As DNA, the CDR3 is TGCAGTGCTAGTCCAGGAGGGGGGACCGAAAAACTGTTTTTT.

Many counts were recorded for this clonotype. J is TRBJ2-3 and V is TRBV5-6; D may be TRBD1 (5 bases). CDR3 size: 13 residues. V dropped 2 bases and J dropped 9 bases, with 13 bases sitting between them. CDR1 and CDR2 (germline): SGHDT, YYEEEE. The CDR3 reads CASSFSWKGTQYF. CDR3 bases: TGTGCCAGCAGCTTTTCTTGGAAGGGGACGCAGTATTTT.

The rearrangement uses TRBV6-2 or TRBV6-3 and TRBJ2-7; perhaps TRBD2 as D (6 bases). The CDR3 runs 15 residues. Per the germline V gene, CDR1 is MNHEY and CDR2 is SVGEGT. V was pared by 6 bases and J by 1 base, with 16 bases between. The DNA of the CDR3 is TGTGCCAGCAGCCTCAGTGGGACTTTTTCCTACGAGCAGTACGTC. It translates to CASSLSGTFSYEQYV.

This clonotype came up many times. The CDR3 nucleotides read TGTGCCAGCAGCTTAGCAGGGACAGGAAATCAGCCCCAGCATTTT. This gives the protein CASSLAGTGNQPQHF. The chain uses TRBV7-2 and TRBJ1-5, with TRBD1 matching 8 bases. The germline V gene encodes CDR1 SGHTA and CDR2 FQGNSA. The CDR3 is 15 amino acids. Trimming removed 0 bases from V and 4 bases from J; junction bases left unmatched: 2.

This clonotype was recorded at least ten times. The DNA of the CDR3 is TGTGCCAGCAGCTTACGGGTGGGAGCGGGGGTTACCAGGAGCTCCTACGAGCAGTACGTC. Protein product: CASSLRVGAGVTRSSYEQYV. The rearrangement joins TRBV7-8 to TRBJ2-7; TRBD2 agrees at 8 bases. Germline-derived CDR1 and CDR2 are SGHVS and FQNEAQ. The V gene end was trimmed by 2 bases and the J gene end by 0 bases; junction bases not matched to a gene: 18. The CDR3 extends over 20 amino acids.

This clonotype came up many times. This chain joins TRBV13 and TRBJ2-7, with unresolved D. The CDR3 covers 11 residues. Trimming pared 5 bases from V and 4 bases from J, leaving 6 bases between. CDR1 and CDR2 (germline): PRHDT, FYEKMQ (reference sequence). In DNA form, the CDR3 reads TGTGCCAGCAGCGTGGAATACGAGCAGTACTTC. As protein: CASSVEYEQYF.

This clonotype was detected ten times or more. The chain is built from TRBV7-2 and TRBJ2-1; 7 nucleotides line up with TRBD1. The V gene end was trimmed by 1 base and the J gene end by 7 bases; junction bases not matched to a gene: 7. Germline lookup yields CDR1 SGHTA and CDR2 FQGNSA. The CDR3 has 15 amino acids. The CDR3 loop reads CASSLVTGNRNEQFF. The CDR3 nucleotides are TGTGCCAGCAGCTTAGTGACAGGGAATCGAAATGAGCAGTTCTTC.

This clonotype occurred many times. The CDR3 region has the DNA TGTGCCAGCAGTTACTCCCCCGCGGGGTACGAGCAGTACTTC. Translated, it gives CASSYSPAGYEQYF. The chain carries TRBV6-5 and TRBJ2-7; D might be TRBD2 (6 bases). From germline, CDR1 is MNHEY and CDR2 SVGAGI. CDR3 length: 14 amino acids. Trimming stripped 0 bases from V and 4 bases from J, with 10 bases between.

The genes are TRBV9 and TRBJ2-3; either TRBD1 or TRBD2 may fit D (5 bases each). The V and J ends lost 2 bases and 0 bases respectively, with 16 bases between them. The length of the CDR3 is 17 residues. CDR1 and CDR2 from the germline V gene are SGDLS and YYNGEE. The chain's CDR3 is CASSVTAGRASTDTQYF. CDR3 nucleotide sequence: TGTGCCAGCAGCGTCACCGCGGGCAGGGCTAGCACAGATACGCAGTATTTT.

This clonotype was recorded many times. The chain links TRBV20-1 to TRBJ2-7; 8 nucleotides agree with TRBD1. The germline CDR1 and CDR2 sequences are DFQATT and SNEGSKA (reference sequence). The V gene end was trimmed by 6 bases and the J gene end by 3 bases; junction bases not matched to a gene: 7. The CDR3 consists of 13 residues. CDR3 DNA: TGCAGTGCCCTTGAGACAGGGGACTACGAGCAGTACGTC. This translates into CSALETGDYEQYV.

This clonotype has just a few counts. The rearrangement uses TRBV20-1 and TRBJ1-2, with TRBD1 matching over 7 bases. J was trimmed by 6 bases and V by 5 bases; bases with no gene match: 6. The CDR3 consists of 12 residues. Per the germline V gene, CDR1 is DFQATT and CDR2 is SNEGSKA (reference sequence). The CDR3 loop is CSAGRQGNGYTF. The CDR3 region has the DNA TGCAGTGCTGGCAGACAGGGCAATGGCTACACCTTC.

This clonotype was counted at least ten times. The gene calls are TRBV6-5 and TRBJ2-1, with D hard to call. The ends were cut back, 1 base at V and 8 bases at J, with 9 bases in the middle. Germline V gene sequence: CDR1 MNHEY, CDR2 SVGAGI. The CDR3 covers 13 residues. The CDR3 DNA follows: TGTGCCAGCAGTTACTGGGTTACCGATGAGCAGTTCTTC. Residues: CASSYWVTDEQFF.

CDR3 region: CSAPSVGVNEQFF. CDR3 DNA: TGCAGCGCCCCTTCCGTGGGGGTCAATGAGCAGTTCTTC. The chain combines TRBV29-1 with TRBJ2-1, with D perhaps assigned TRBD1 or TRBD2 (5 bases each). V lost 7 bases and J lost 6, with 16 bases in between. Germline V lookup: CDR1 SQVTM, CDR2 ANQGSEA. This CDR3 comprises 13 residues.

V usage is TRBV27 and J usage is TRBJ2-2; the D gene is possibly TRBD1 (6 bases). Germline CDR1 is MNHEY and CDR2 is SMNVEV (reference sequence). Trimming took off 5 bases at V and 5 bases at J, with 12 bases between the two ends. This CDR3 has 14 amino acids. The CDR3 DNA is TGTGCCAGCAGTAGAGGACAGTGGACCGGGGAGCTGTTTTTT. Translation gives CASSRGQWTGELFF.

This clonotype was detected many times. The rearrangement links TRBV29-1 to TRBJ2-5; 9 bases line up with TRBD1. V lost 0 bases and J lost 7; bases outside the gene matches: 9. The CDR3 loop spans 15 amino acids. Germline CDR1 reads SQVTM; CDR2 reads ANQGSEA. CDR3 nucleotides: TGCAGCGTTGAAGATGGGGGACAGGGTTCAGGGACCCAGTACTTC. This translates into CSVEDGGQGSGTQYF.

Ten or more counts support this clonotype. The chain uses TRBV6-2 or TRBV6-3 and TRBJ2-7; D not certain. V was pared by 5 bases and J by 0 bases, with 17 bases between. CDR1 and CDR2 (germline): MNHEY, SVGEGT. The CDR3 sequence is 16 residues long. CDR3 amino acids: CASSGVSGGSSYEQYF. The DNA of the CDR3 is TGTGCCAGCAGTGGGGTTAGTGGCGGCAGCTCCTACGAGCAGTACTTC.